The 31 T cell receptor beta chains given below trace back to one sample, sequenced in a study of persistence of HIV-infected CD4 T cells. For these receptors, no antigen is known. Nonspecific anti-CD3/anti-CD28 bead stimulation represents the broad CD4+ T cell repertoire. CD4+ T cells upregulating both CD40 ligand and CD69 were sorted as responding cells. The immunoSEQ assay was version 4, run in survey mode. Assay: immunoSEQ multiplex PCR; the TCRdb copy retains only in-frame clones and omits some. The sample yields 45,000 or so clones, less than 90% seen once. This material consisted of CD4+ T cells sorted from PBMCs after roughly 18-hour stimulation, taken from a patient who received antiretroviral therapy. Receptors originate from an adult woman with HIV who was CMV-seropositive.

The gene calls are TRBV9 and TRBJ2-2; D is unresolved. The germline V gene encodes CDR1 SGDLS and CDR2 YYNGEE. The CDR3 totals 15 residues. V lost 0 bases and J lost 4, with 10 bases in between. CDR3 nucleotides: TGTGCCAGCAGCGTAGGGTGGGAAGGCACCGGGGAGCTGTTTTTT. The encoded protein is CASSVGWEGTGELFF.

This chain links TRBV6-5 with TRBJ2-5, with TRBD1 matching over 8 bases. The CDR3 sequence is 13 residues long. Germline V gives CDR1 MNHEY, CDR2 SVGAGI. After removal of 9 bases from V and 5 bases from J, the junction contained 8 bases not matched to a gene. The CDR3 DNA reads TGTGCCAGTGACAGGGGTTGGGGGGAGACCCAGTACTTC. Protein product: CASDRGWGETQYF.

This clone turned up a few times. V and J are TRBV4-1 and TRBJ2-1; 10 positions agree with TRBD2. The CDR3 runs to 15 residues. Germline CDR1 reads MGHRA; CDR2 reads YSYEKL. The trim removed 4 bases at V and 3 bases at J, leaving 3 bases unmatched. CDR3 coding DNA: TGCGCCAGCAGCCGGGAGCGGGGGGGCTACAATGAGCAGTTCTTC. Amino acid sequence: CASSRERGGYNEQFF.

The chain couples TRBV25-1 to TRBJ2-2; D not resolved. Trimming removed 0 bases at V and 0 bases at J, with 8 bases between. The CDR3 sequence is 16 residues long. Germline values: CDR1 MGHDK, CDR2 SYGVNS. The CDR3 coding sequence is TGTGCCAGCAGTGAATACGAGGAAACGAACACCGGGGAGCTGTTTTTT. As protein: CASSEYEETNTGELFF.

The CDR3 loop reads CASSWLPGQGSGELFF. CDR3 nucleotide sequence: TGCGCCAGCAGCTGGTTACCGGGACAGGGCTCCGGGGAGCTGTTTTTT. V is TRBV5-1 and J is TRBJ2-2; 9 bases map to TRBD1. Trimming cost V 3 bases and J 6 bases; bases outside gene matches: 9. Germline values: CDR1 SGHRS, CDR2 YFSETQ. This CDR3 spans 16 amino acids.

The CDR3 sequence is CASTPDGNSNQPQHF. The CDR3 bases are TGCGCCAGCACCCCGGACGGTAATAGCAATCAGCCCCAGCATTTT. This chain uses TRBV5-1 with TRBJ1-5, with D uncertain. CDR1 and CDR2 (germline): SGHRS, YFSETQ. Deletions cut 6 bases from V and 0 bases from J, with 13 bases between. The CDR3 totals 15 residues. Based on the CDR3 plus reference TRBV5-1 and TRBJ1-5, the full variable domain is KAGVTQTPRYLIKTRGQQVTLSCSPISGHRSVSWYQQTPGQGLQFLFEYFSETQRNKGNFPGRFSGRQFSNSRSEMNVSTLELGDSALYLCASTPDGNSNQPQHFGDGTRLSIL.

The J gene is TRBJ1-1, the V gene TRBV12-3 or TRBV12-4; D gene unclear. Trimming cost V 3 bases and J 5 bases, with 10 bases left between them. The CDR3 runs to 13 residues. This CDR3 reads CASSFLPSTEAFF. Here the CDR3 DNA reads TGTGCCAGCAGTTTTCTACCCTCAACTGAAGCTTTCTTT.

This chain links TRBV19 with TRBJ1-6, with unresolved D. V lost 4 bases to trimming and J lost 5 bases, with 9 bases between them. The CDR3 is 14 residues long. Germline CDR1 LNHDA, CDR2 SQIVND (reference sequence). CDR3 region: CASSRRQDNSPLHF. CDR3 coding DNA: TGTGCCAGTAGTAGGCGGCAGGATAATTCACCCCTCCACTTT.

The chain carries TRBV6-5 and TRBJ1-3, with TRBD1 matching over 8 bases. The CDR3 consists of 13 residues. Germline CDR1 reads MNHEY; CDR2 reads SVGAGI. The ends lost 6 bases at V and 6 bases at J; junction bases unmatched: 4. The DNA for the CDR3 is TGTGCCAGCAGGAGACAGGGGATAAACACCATATATTTT. This sequence encodes CASRRQGINTIYF.

The gene calls are TRBV12-3 or TRBV12-4 and TRBJ1-6; perhaps TRBD1 as D (5 bases). V lost 8 bases and J lost 6, with 8 bases in between. The CDR3 sequence is 12 residues long. CDR3 sequence: CASVGANSPLHF. DNA of the CDR3: TGTGCCAGCGTTGGGGCTAATTCACCCCTCCACTTT.

The rearrangement uses TRBV12-3 or TRBV12-4 and TRBJ2-1; TRBD2 agrees at 7 bases. Trimming at V came to 1 base and at J to 10 bases, leaving 4 bases not matched to a gene. The CDR3 length is 13 residues. CDR3 DNA: TGTGCCAGCAGTTTAGGGCGGGGGAGGGAGCAGTTCTTC. Encoded protein: CASSLGRGREQFF.

J is TRBJ1-2 and V is TRBV27, with 10 bases lining up with TRBD1. The J segment lost 8 bases and the V segment lost 4 bases, leaving 4 bases of the junction unmatched. Germline CDR1 and CDR2: MNHEY and SMNVEV (reference sequence). The CDR3 is 13 amino acids. CDR3 loop: CASSYRDRGGYTF. The CDR3 DNA is TGTGCCAGCAGTTACCGGGACAGGGGAGGCTACACCTTC.

The chain carries TRBV3-1 (or the pseudogene TRBV3-2) and TRBJ2-7; a weak D match, TRBD2 (6 bases). Trimming took 4 bases from V and 0 from J, leaving 16 bases between them. Germline CDR1 LGHDT, CDR2 YNNKEL (reference sequence). This CDR3 region has 16 residues. CDR3 loop: CASSPASGLLSYEQYF. CDR3 DNA: TGTGCCAGCAGCCCCGCCTCGGGACTCCTCTCCTACGAGCAGTACTTC.

The chain recombines TRBV3-1 (or the pseudogene TRBV3-2) with TRBJ1-2; D ambiguous. The CDR3 runs to 13 residues. V shed 3 bases and J shed 7 bases, with 12 bases lying between them. CDR1 and CDR2 from the germline V gene are LGHDT and YNNKEL (reference sequence). CDR3: CASSQVWGSGYTF. CDR3 DNA: TGTGCCAGCAGCCAGGTCTGGGGATCTGGCTACACCTTC.

The chain couples TRBV5-4 to TRBJ1-6; D not resolved. Per germline, CDR1 SGHNT and CDR2 YYREEE (reference sequence). The CDR3 consists of 16 residues. Trimming stripped 0 bases from V and 0 bases from J, with 7 bases between. CDR3 sequence: CASSLDISSYNSPLHF. CDR3 in DNA: TGTGCCAGCAGCTTGGACATTAGCTCCTATAATTCACCCCTCCACTTT.

The genes are TRBV11-1 and TRBJ1-1; 9 bases agree with TRBD1. V trimming: 4 bases; J trimming: 1 base; junction bases outside the gene matches: 7. The CDR3 has 16 residues. Per germline, CDR1 SGHAT and CDR2 FQDESV (reference sequence). CDR3 amino acids: CASSSRDRAANTEAFF. CDR3 nucleotide sequence: TGTGCCAGCAGCTCTAGGGACAGGGCCGCGAACACTGAAGCTTTCTTT. Filled out from reference TRBV11-1 and TRBJ1-1, the complete variable domain reads EAEVAQSPRYKITEKSQAVAFWCDPISGHATLYWYRQILGQGPELLVQFQDESVVDDSQLPKDRFSAERLKGVDSTLKIQPAELGDSAMYLCASSSRDRAANTEAFFGQGTRLTVV.

The V gene is TRBV7-2, the J gene TRBJ2-2; 9 bases are shared with TRBD2. Trimming took 3 bases from V and 6 from J; bases not matched to a gene: 2. The CDR3 totals 14 residues. Germline V gene sequence: CDR1 SGHTA, CDR2 FQGNSA. The CDR3: CASSFSGGPGELFF. DNA for the CDR3: TGTGCCAGCAGCTTCAGCGGGGGGCCCGGGGAGCTGTTTTTT.

The chain combines TRBV4-2 with TRBJ2-1; D is unclear. The V end lost 1 base, the J end lost 10 bases, and 8 bases lay between the germline ends. This CDR3 has 12 residues. CDR1 LGHNA and CDR2 YNFKEQ come from the germline V gene. The CDR3, as DNA: TGTGCCAGCAGCCAAGTTACACGGGAGCAGTTCTTC. This codes for CASSQVTREQFF.

This clone was detected a few times. The genes are TRBV13 and TRBJ1-1; tentatively, D is TRBD1 (5 bases). Trimming cost V 1 base and J 0 bases, with 15 bases left between them. This CDR3 region has 17 residues. The germline V gene encodes CDR1 PRHDT and CDR2 FYEKMQ (reference sequence). The CDR3 region is CASSLDYRRGMNTEAFF. The CDR3 DNA reads as TGTGCCAGCAGCTTAGATTACAGGAGGGGCATGAACACTGAAGCTTTCTTT.

Comments on this clone: The junction does not match germline at one end; this may be a read error. The rearrangement links TRBV6-4 to TRBJ1-4; D is uncertain. This CDR3 is built from 14 residues. From germline, CDR1 is MRHNA and CDR2 SNTAGT. CDR3 DNA sequence: TGTGCCAGCAGAACTCGGCAGGTAACGTCTAAATGGGTTTTT. It encodes CASRTRQVTSKWVF.

This chain uses TRBV5-4 with TRBJ2-3, with TRBD1 matching 7 bases. There are 15 residues in the CDR3. Germline CDR1 reads SGHNT; CDR2 reads YYREEE (reference sequence). V lost 0 bases and J lost 1; bases outside the gene matches: 2. CDR3 amino acids: CASSLAGGRTDTQYF. The CDR3 coding sequence is TGTGCCAGCAGCTTGGCAGGGGGTCGCACAGATACGCAGTATTTT.

J is TRBJ1-2 and V is TRBV5-4; possibly TRBD1 for D (6 bases). There are 13 residues in the CDR3. V was trimmed by 3 bases and J by 5 bases, leaving 11 bases between them. Germline assignment: CDR1 SGHNT and CDR2 YYREEE (reference sequence). CDR3 nucleotides: TGTGCCAGCAGCTCCGAGGGGGGTTATGGCTACACCTTC. Translation: CASSSEGGYGYTF.

The genes are TRBV5-1 and TRBJ1-3; possibly TRBD1 for D (6 bases). Germline loops: CDR1 SGHRS, CDR2 YFSETQ. V was clipped by 7 bases and J by 2 bases, with 10 bases between them. The CDR3 sequence is 13 residues long. The CDR3 is CASGEGAGNTIYF. CDR3 in DNA: TGCGCCAGCGGCGAGGGGGCTGGAAACACCATATATTTT.

This chain uses TRBV28 with TRBJ1-5; 7 bases are a match to TRBD1. Looked up from germline, CDR1 is MDHEN and CDR2 is SYDVKM. The CDR3 is 20 residues long. Trimming took 2 bases from V and 0 from J; bases not matched to a gene: 16. CDR3 loop: CASSLEAGRRGPLSNQPQHF. The CDR3 coding sequence is TGTGCCAGCAGTTTAGAGGCTGGGAGGAGGGGGCCCCTTAGCAATCAGCCCCAGCATTTT.

CDR3 nucleotide sequence: TGTGCCAGCAGTGAAAACCGGTACACTGAAGCTTTCTTT. As protein: CASSENRYTEAFF. The chain couples TRBV6-1 to TRBJ1-1; D is unresolved. From germline, CDR1 is MNHNS and CDR2 SASEGT. Trimming left V 2 bases short and J 3 bases short, with 7 bases between. The CDR3 sequence is 13 residues long.

The chain recombines TRBV3-1 (or the pseudogene TRBV3-2) with TRBJ1-4; D remains unclear. This CDR3 contains 17 residues. Per the germline V gene, CDR1 is LGHDT and CDR2 is YNNKEL (reference sequence). Trimming left V 1 base short and J 3 bases short, with 15 bases between. CDR3 loop: CASSQVGWGAANEKLFF. In nucleotides, the CDR3 is TGTGCCAGCAGCCAAGTCGGGTGGGGTGCAGCTAATGAAAAACTGTTTTTT.

The J gene is TRBJ2-5, the V gene TRBV6-1; D may be TRBD1 (6 bases). With 2 bases removed from V and 9 bases from J, the gap between germline ends came to 16 bases. This CDR3 region has 14 residues. Germline V gene lookup returns CDR1 MNHNS and CDR2 SASEGT. The CDR3 DNA is TGTGCCAGCAGTGAAAGTGGGTTCGCAGGGGCCCAGTACTTC. It specifies CASSESGFAGAQYF.

This clone was observed a single time. The chain couples TRBV19 to TRBJ2-6; no definite D call. V was clipped by 2 bases and J by 0 bases, with 8 bases between them. The CDR3 spans 16 residues. The germline CDR1 and CDR2 sequences are LNHDA and SQIVND (reference sequence). The CDR3 is CASSIRRNSGANVLTF. The CDR3 DNA reads TGTGCCAGTAGTATACGACGGAACTCTGGGGCCAACGTCCTGACTTTC.

This clone was seen a single time. The V and J genes are TRBV3-1 (or the pseudogene TRBV3-2) and TRBJ1-4, with D possibly matching TRBD1 (6 bases). Germline lookup yields CDR1 LGHDT and CDR2 YNNKEL (reference sequence). Between the trimmed V and J ends, which lost 4 bases and 1 base, there was a span of 16 bases. This CDR3 is 17 amino acids long. The CDR3 region is CASSPGGRGGTNEKLFF. DNA for the CDR3: TGTGCCAGCAGCCCCGGGGGCCGGGGTGGAACTAATGAAAAACTGTTTTTT.

This clone was detected once. The gene calls are TRBV18 and TRBJ2-2, with TRBD1 matching 7 bases. The CDR3 has 16 amino acids. CDR1 is KGHSH and CDR2 is LQKENI in the germline V gene. Germline trimming cut 1 base from V and 7 bases from J; bases unmatched to any gene: 9. The CDR3 sequence is CASSPLLTGSDGELFF. The CDR3 DNA is TGTGCCAGCTCACCACTTCTGACAGGGTCGGACGGGGAGCTGTTTTTT.

This sequence joins TRBV5-8 and TRBJ2-6, with D tentatively TRBD2 (5 bases). The CDR3 sequence is 15 residues long. Trimming stripped 0 bases from V and 3 bases from J, with 7 bases between. Germline values: CDR1 SGHTS, CDR2 YDEGEE. The DNA of the CDR3 is TGTGCCAGCAGCTTGGCCGGGGTTGGGGCCAACGTCCTGACTTTC. It encodes CASSLAGVGANVLTF. Filled out from reference TRBV5-8 and TRBJ2-6, the complete variable domain reads EAGVTQSPTHLIKTRGQQATLRCSPISGHTSVYWYQQALGLGLQFLLWYDEGEERNRGNFPPRFSGRQFPNYSSELNVNALELEDSALYLCASSLAGVGANVLTFGAGSRLTVL.